Listed here are 24 T cell receptor beta chains from one sample, sequenced in a study of human T cells and chemical hapten exposure. Sample time point: pre-sensitization, week 0. Treatment specified: therapeutic diphenylcyclopropenone sensitization with weekly scalp DPC. MiXCR, run by TCRdb on the RACE reads, gives a single entry per CDR3 protein. The sample lists about 120,000 distinct CDR3 sequences; less than 15% were seen once. Sample: whole blood, taken in connection with sensitization to the hapten diphenylcyclopropenone (DPC). The receptors were gathered from a woman between 18 and 29 years old with alopecia areata. Some clones in this sample may be carry-over from other donors' samples.

The rearrangement links TRBV18 to TRBJ1-4; 8 bases map to TRBD1. The CDR3 spans 16 residues. Losses at the gene ends were 3 bases for V and 4 bases for J; bases not matched to a gene: 7. Germline V lookup: CDR1 KGHSH, CDR2 LQKENI. Here the CDR3 DNA reads TGTGCCAGCTCACCGATTCGGACAGGGAATAATGAAAAACTGTTTTTT. Residues: CASSPIRTGNNEKLFF. Using reference TRBV18 and TRBJ1-4 for the parts outside the CDR3, the full variable domain is NAGVMQNPRHLVRRRGQEARLRCSPMKGHSHVYWYRQLPEEGLKFMVYLQKENIIDESGMPKERFSAEFPKEGPSILRIQQVVRGDSAAYFCASSPIRTGNNEKLFFGSGTQLSVL.

This clonotype was counted a few times. The J gene is TRBJ2-3, the V gene TRBV12-3 or TRBV12-4; the D is unclear. Trimming took off 1 base at V and 6 bases at J, with 11 bases between the two ends. This CDR3 is built from 14 residues. The CDR3 DNA reads as TGTGCCAGCAGTTTAGTTGCCCGTTTGGATACGCAGTATTTT. Translated, it gives CASSLVARLDTQYF.

This clonotype turned up a few times. The V and J genes are TRBV6-5 and TRBJ1-4; 7 bases are shared with TRBD1. Germline CDR1 is MNHEY and CDR2 is SVGAGI. This CDR3 comprises 15 residues. V was clipped by 4 bases and J by 4 bases; unmatched bases: 6. The CDR3, as DNA: TGTGCCAGCAGTTCCGACCAGGGGGATAATGAAAAACTGTTTTTT. This sequence encodes CASSSDQGDNEKLFF.

This clonotype was seen repeatedly, ten times or more. The CDR3 reads CASSLDRSNSPLHF. The CDR3 nucleotides read TGTGCCAGCAGCTTAGACAGGAGTAATTCACCCCTCCACTTT. The chain couples TRBV7-2 to TRBJ1-6; tentatively, D is TRBD1 (5 bases). This CDR3 contains 14 residues. The V gene lost 1 base and the J gene lost 6 bases, with 7 bases spanning the gap. CDR1 SGHTA and CDR2 FQGNSA come from the germline V gene.

This clonotype was seen at least ten times. The chain uses TRBV6-5 and TRBJ2-7; D possibly corresponds to TRBD1 (5 bases). The CDR3 runs to 13 residues. Germline V gene data show CDR1 as MNHEY and CDR2 as SVGAGI. V was trimmed by 4 bases and J by 3 bases, leaving 10 bases between them. Here the CDR3 DNA reads TGTGCCAGCAGTTCCAGGGTACACTACGAGCAGTACTTC. This encodes CASSSRVHYEQYF.

This clonotype turned up a few times. The chain carries TRBV5-6 and TRBJ2-7, with D possibly matching TRBD1 (5 bases). CDR1 and CDR2 (germline): SGHDT, YYEEEE. Trimming removed 0 bases at V and 5 bases at J, with 9 bases between. The CDR3 spans 13 residues. CDR3 amino acids: CASSLVQAHEQYF. The CDR3 bases are TGTGCCAGCAGCTTGGTACAGGCCCACGAGCAGTACTTC. Full variable domain (outside the CDR3, taken from reference TRBV5-6 and TRBJ2-7): DAGVTQSPTHLIKTRGQQVTLRCSPKSGHDTVSWYQQALGQGPQFIFQYYEEEERQRGNFPDRFSGHQFPNYSSELNVNALLLGDSALYLCASSLVQAHEQYFGPGTRLTVT.

There are many counts of this clonotype. V is TRBV27 and J is TRBJ1-2; D gene ambiguous. Germline CDR1 is MNHEY and CDR2 is SMNVEV (reference sequence). The CDR3 sequence is 13 residues long. Trimming shortened V by 4 bases and J by 0 bases, and 6 bases separated the two germline ends. DNA of the CDR3: TGTGCCAGCAGTTCTATTCCTAACTATGGCTACACCTTC. It specifies CASSSIPNYGYTF.

This clonotype was seen a few times. This rearrangement joins TRBV7-9 to TRBJ2-1; D remains ambiguous. V lost 5 bases, J lost 5 bases, and 16 bases lay in between. Germline loops: CDR1 SEHNR, CDR2 FQNEAQ (reference sequence). The CDR3 is 15 residues long. The CDR3 spells CASSRTGPVDNEQFF. DNA of the CDR3: TGTGCCAGCAGCCGTACCGGGCCGGTAGACAATGAGCAGTTCTTC. The whole variable domain, filled in from reference TRBV7-9 and TRBJ2-1, reads DTGVSQNPRHKITKRGQNVTFRCDPISEHNRLYWYRQTLGQGPEFLTYFQNEAQLEKSRLLSDRFSAERPKGSFSTLEIQRTEQGDSAMYLCASSRTGPVDNEQFFGPGTRLTVL.

This clonotype came up many times. V gene TRBV18 combines with J gene TRBJ2-5, with D possibly being TRBD1 or TRBD2 (5 bases each). The CDR3 has 17 residues. Trimming removed 1 base at V and 5 bases at J, with 20 bases between. Per the germline V gene, CDR1 is KGHSH and CDR2 is LQKENI. CDR3 sequence reads: CASSPLAGAGNGETQYF. The CDR3 DNA reads TGTGCCAGCTCACCACTCGCGGGCGCAGGGAACGGGGAGACCCAGTACTTC. Full variable domain (missing parts from reference TRBV18 and TRBJ2-5): NAGVMQNPRHLVRRRGQEARLRCSPMKGHSHVYWYRQLPEEGLKFMVYLQKENIIDESGMPKERFSAEFPKEGPSILRIQQVVRGDSAAYFCASSPLAGAGNGETQYFGPGTRLLVL.

This clonotype was seen a handful of times. The chain's CDR3 is CSAKDREQFF. The DNA for the CDR3 is TGCAGTGCCAAGGACAGGGAGCAGTTCTTC. This rearrangement joins TRBV20-1 to TRBJ2-1, with 7 nucleotides matching TRBD1. Trimming cost V 6 bases and J 10 bases; bases outside gene matches: 3. Germline V CDR1 and CDR2: DFQATT, SNEGSKA (reference sequence). This CDR3 spans 10 amino acids.

The V gene is TRBV6-1, the J gene TRBJ2-7, with no clear D. Per the germline V gene, CDR1 is MNHNS and CDR2 is SASEGT. The V end was cut by 2 bases, the J end by 2 bases, with 13 bases between. CDR3 length: 15 amino acids. DNA for the CDR3: TGTGCCAGCAGTGAATTAGACCAACCCCCCTACGAGCAGTACTTC. It encodes CASSELDQPPYEQYF.

This chain joins TRBV6-7 and TRBJ1-1; D possibly corresponds to TRBD1 (5 bases). TRBV6-7 is an ORF, and what it does is uncertain. Between the trimmed V and J ends, which lost 7 bases and 4 bases, there was a span of 19 bases. The CDR3 is made up of 15 amino acids. The CDR3 sequence: CASMGLLSIVTEAFF. The CDR3 region has the DNA TGTGCCAGCATGGGACTTCTTTCGATCGTCACTGAAGCTTTCTTT.

This clonotype showed up many times. This chain joins TRBV2 and TRBJ1-5, with 8 bases fitting TRBD1. The CDR3 has 13 residues. CDR1 and CDR2 from the germline V gene are SNHLY and FYNNEI. V dropped 8 bases and J dropped 4; count of bases not matched to a gene: 4. CDR3 sequence: CASQGAWNQPQHF. Written as DNA, the CDR3 is TGTGCCAGCCAGGGGGCTTGGAATCAGCCCCAGCATTTT.

The V call is TRBV29-1, the J call TRBJ2-7; a possible D gene is TRBD1 (5 bases). Trimming left V 2 bases short and J 6 bases short, with 14 bases between. The CDR3 totals 13 residues. Germline V CDR1 and CDR2: SQVTM, ANQGSEA. CDR3 loop: CSVETGRPREQYF. Here the CDR3 DNA reads TGCAGCGTTGAAACAGGCCGCCCACGCGAGCAGTACTTC.

The chain is built from TRBV6-9 and TRBJ2-2; TRBD1 is a possible D gene (6 bases). V lost 1 base to trimming and J lost 0 bases, with 12 bases between them. CDR3 length: 17 residues. Germline CDR1 MNHGY, CDR2 SVAAGI. The CDR3 DNA sequence: TGTGCCAGCAGTTATTTTAGGGGGAACGCGAACACCGGGGAGCTGTTTTTT. Its protein product is CASSYFRGNANTGELFF.

Many counts were recorded for this clonotype. V and J are TRBV10-2 and TRBJ2-1; 15 bases agree with TRBD2. Germline V gene data show CDR1 as WSHSY and CDR2 as SAAADI. The CDR3 length is 13 residues. This CDR3 is CVSGLAGGREQFF. The CDR3 nucleotides are TGCGTCTCCGGACTAGCGGGGGGGCGTGAGCAGTTCTTC.

V is TRBV29-1 and J is TRBJ2-5, with a possible D match to TRBD2 (7 bases). Germline V gives CDR1 SQVTM, CDR2 ANQGSEA. The CDR3 covers 15 residues. V gave up 2 bases and J gave up 2 bases, with 15 bases separating them. CDR3 nucleotides: TGCAGCGTTGAACGGGGGGCGCGGGCACAAGAGACCCAGTACTTC. It specifies CSVERGARAQETQYF.

The J gene is TRBJ2-7, the V gene TRBV28; tentatively, D is TRBD1 or TRBD2 (6 bases each). CDR3 size: 14 residues. From germline, CDR1 is MDHEN and CDR2 SYDVKM. With 5 bases removed from V and 6 bases from J, the gap between germline ends came to 17 bases. The CDR3 spells CASSPPRGPVEQYF. The CDR3 region has the DNA TGTGCCAGCAGTCCTCCTCGGGGGCCAGTCGAGCAGTACTTC.

This clonotype occurred a few times. V and J are TRBV11-2 and TRBJ2-3, with D hard to call. The CDR3 loop spans 17 amino acids. V was pared by 5 bases and J by 4 bases, with 22 bases between. Germline CDR1 reads SGHAT; CDR2 reads FQNNGV. The CDR3 sequence is CASSPRVLGASPDTQYF. The CDR3 bases are TGTGCCAGCAGCCCCCGCGTTCTAGGAGCCTCCCCAGATACGCAGTATTTT.

This clonotype was recorded a few times. The chain joins TRBV10-1 to TRBJ2-6, with a possible D match to TRBD1 (5 bases). Germline CDR1 reads WNHNN; CDR2 reads SYGVQD (reference sequence). V shed 3 bases and J shed 0 bases, with 9 bases lying between them. CDR3 size: 16 residues. CDR3 bases: TGCGCCAGCAGTGACCGCAGGGACTCTGGGGCCAACGTCCTGACTTTC. As protein: CASSDRRDSGANVLTF.

This clonotype was found a few times. The chain carries TRBV11-1 and TRBJ2-7; D remains unclear. Looked up from germline, CDR1 is SGHAT and CDR2 is FQDESV (reference sequence). The CDR3 extends over 15 amino acids. Between the trimmed V and J ends, which lost 2 bases and 2 bases, there was a span of 13 bases. The CDR3, as DNA: TGTGCCAGCAGCTTATCCCAGAACCCAACCTACGAGCAGTACTTC. This sequence encodes CASSLSQNPTYEQYF.

This clonotype was detected only a few times. The chain has TRBV4-1 and TRBJ1-5; D gene uncertain. This CDR3 region has 17 residues. With 0 bases removed from V and 0 bases from J, the gap between germline ends came to 12 bases. Per germline, CDR1 MGHRA and CDR2 YSYEKL. CDR3 nucleotides: TGCGCCAGCAGCCAAGATTCAGGAGGGTTTAGCAATCAGCCCCAGCATTTT. Translating it yields CASSQDSGGFSNQPQHF.

The table lists this clonotype with a few counts. V and J are TRBV4-3 and TRBJ2-7, with 8 bases identical to TRBD2. The CDR3 runs 15 residues. Germline CDR1 is LGHNA and CDR2 is YSLEER. V dropped 3 bases and J dropped 4; count of bases not matched to a gene: 8. CDR3 sequence: CASSQLRGAGYEQYF. The CDR3 DNA reads as TGCGCCAGCAGCCAGCTGCGGGGGGCCGGGTACGAGCAGTACTTC.

This clonotype occurred many times. This rearrangement joins TRBV4-2 to TRBJ2-1; 11 bases are a match to TRBD2. V gave up 2 bases and J gave up 1 base; unmatched junction bases: 4. The V gene's germline CDR1 is LGHNA and CDR2 YNFKEQ. The CDR3 has 17 amino acids. The CDR3 spells CASSQRLAGGSYNEQFF. CDR3 nucleotides: TGTGCCAGCAGCCAACGATTAGCGGGGGGGTCCTACAATGAGCAGTTCTTC.